This T cell receptor (beta chain) was sequenced in a study of T cell repertoires in ileal Crohn's disease. Study observations and caveats: Active smokers at surgery had more clonal expansions than non-smokers.

With 0 bases clipped from V and 1 base from J, the junction kept 18 bases outside the gene matches. CDR3 length: 21 amino acids. CDR1 is LGHNA, CDR2 YNFKEQ, per germline. On this clone itself: What it binds is unknown.

Method: immunoSEQ multiplex PCR; TCRdb's copy keeps in-frame clones and lacks some. Of approximately 27,000 clones listed, approximately 78% were seen once; the top ten hold 4.5% to 6%. V is TRBV4-2 and J is TRBJ2-3, with TRBD2 identical over 8 bases. Source material: ileal tissue. This receptor was taken from an adult with Crohn's disease. CDR3 sequence (DNA): TGTGCCAGCAGCCAAGATCAAGGGAGCTGGATCGGGGGGGAACGCACAGATACGCAGTATTTT. This codes for CASSQDQGSWIGGERTDTQYF.